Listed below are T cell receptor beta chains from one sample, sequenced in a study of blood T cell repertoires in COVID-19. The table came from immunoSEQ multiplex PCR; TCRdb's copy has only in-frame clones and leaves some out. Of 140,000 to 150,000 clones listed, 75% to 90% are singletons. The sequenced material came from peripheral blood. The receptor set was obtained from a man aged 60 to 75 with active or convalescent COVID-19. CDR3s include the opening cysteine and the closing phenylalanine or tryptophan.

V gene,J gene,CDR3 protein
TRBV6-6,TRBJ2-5,CASSSPVQPSQETQYF
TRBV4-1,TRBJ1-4,CASSHQGREEWKLFF
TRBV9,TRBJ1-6,CASSVGDDRTGSPLHF
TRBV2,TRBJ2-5,CASSEDAGAGETQYF
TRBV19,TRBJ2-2,CASSSLRTGGGTGELFF
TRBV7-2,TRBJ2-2,CASSLEVAGGARPGELFF
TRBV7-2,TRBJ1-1,CASTPGVRQTTEAFF
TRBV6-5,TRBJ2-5,CASRIAGELQETQYF
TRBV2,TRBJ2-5,CASQTGGEETQYF
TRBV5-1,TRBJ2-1,CASSSTGFGRNEQFF
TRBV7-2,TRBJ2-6,CASSRGAGANVLTF
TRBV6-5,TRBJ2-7,CASSLAGDEQYF
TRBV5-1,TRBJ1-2,CASRFGVSANYGYTF
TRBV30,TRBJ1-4,CAWTVGLGNEKLFF
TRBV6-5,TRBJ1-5,CASSQDSNQPQHF
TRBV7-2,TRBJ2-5,CASSPSTAGLKRTQYF
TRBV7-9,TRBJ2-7,CASSEPVRDEQYF
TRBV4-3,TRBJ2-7,CASSQDMEREIHEQYF
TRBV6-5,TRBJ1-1,CASTPLGNTEAFF
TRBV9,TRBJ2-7,CASSLSPYYEQYF
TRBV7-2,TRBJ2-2,CASSLRVGPDTGELFF
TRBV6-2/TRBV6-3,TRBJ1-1,CASSFRDRAAFF
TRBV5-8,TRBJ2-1,CASSLVRGSVEHEQFF
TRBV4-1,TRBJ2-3,CASSQGRGGPRSTDTQYF
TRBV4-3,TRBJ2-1,CASSQDSAGASSYNEQFF
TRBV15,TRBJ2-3,CATSSRDSRQDTQYF
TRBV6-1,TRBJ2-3,CASSEARGRTGWTDTQYF
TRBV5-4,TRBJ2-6,CASSLSAGSSGANVLTF
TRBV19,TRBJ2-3,CASGTSGGLDTQYF
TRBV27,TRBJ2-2,CASSSRTSGSKTGELFF
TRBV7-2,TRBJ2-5,CASSFLETQYF
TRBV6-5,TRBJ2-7,CASSRGGANEQYF
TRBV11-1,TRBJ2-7,CASSPDRTPSYEQYF
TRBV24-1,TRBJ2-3,CATSDPGLAKSTDTQYF
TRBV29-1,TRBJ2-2,CSVEEFSGGELFF
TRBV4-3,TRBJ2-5,CASSQELGRAETQYF
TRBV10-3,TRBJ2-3,CAISPGTGSTDTQYF
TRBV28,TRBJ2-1,CASSFLGTGNEQFF
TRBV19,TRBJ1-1,CASTSVNTEAFF
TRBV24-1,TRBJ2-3,CATRGGGTGDNTQYF
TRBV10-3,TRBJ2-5,CAISETLDGSQETQYF